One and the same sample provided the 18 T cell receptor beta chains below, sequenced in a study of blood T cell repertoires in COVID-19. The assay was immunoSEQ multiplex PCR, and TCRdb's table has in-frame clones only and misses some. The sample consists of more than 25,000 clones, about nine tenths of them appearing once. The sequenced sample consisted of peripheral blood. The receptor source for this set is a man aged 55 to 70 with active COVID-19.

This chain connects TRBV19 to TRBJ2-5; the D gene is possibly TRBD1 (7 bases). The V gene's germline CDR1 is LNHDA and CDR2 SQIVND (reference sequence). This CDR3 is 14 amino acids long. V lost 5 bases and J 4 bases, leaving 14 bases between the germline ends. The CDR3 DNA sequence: TGTGCCAGTAGTCCATACAGGGGAGGAGAGACCCAGTACTTC. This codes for CASSPYRGGETQYF.

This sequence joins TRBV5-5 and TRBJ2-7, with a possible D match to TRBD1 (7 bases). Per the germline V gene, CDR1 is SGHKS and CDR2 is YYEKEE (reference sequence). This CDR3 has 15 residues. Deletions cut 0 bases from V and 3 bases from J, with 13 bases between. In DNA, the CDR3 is TGTGCCAGCAGCTTGGGGGGGGACAGAGTCTACGAGCAGTACTTC. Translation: CASSLGGDRVYEQYF.

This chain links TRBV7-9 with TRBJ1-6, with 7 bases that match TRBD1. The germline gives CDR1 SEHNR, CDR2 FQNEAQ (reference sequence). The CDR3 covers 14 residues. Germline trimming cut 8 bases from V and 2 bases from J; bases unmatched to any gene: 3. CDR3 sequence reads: CASHTGAYNSPLHF. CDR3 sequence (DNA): TGTGCCAGCCACACAGGGGCCTATAATTCACCCCTCCACTTT.

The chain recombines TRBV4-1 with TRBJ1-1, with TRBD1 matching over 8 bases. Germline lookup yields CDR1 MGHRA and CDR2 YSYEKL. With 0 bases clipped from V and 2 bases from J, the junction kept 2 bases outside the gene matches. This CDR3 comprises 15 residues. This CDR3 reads CASSQDSGGNTEAFF. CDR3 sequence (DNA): TGCGCCAGCAGCCAAGATTCAGGGGGCAACACTGAAGCTTTCTTT.

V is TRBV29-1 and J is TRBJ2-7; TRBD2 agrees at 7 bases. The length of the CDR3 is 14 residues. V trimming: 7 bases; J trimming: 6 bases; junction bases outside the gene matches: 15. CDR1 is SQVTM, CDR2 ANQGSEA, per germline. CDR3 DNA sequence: TGCAGCGCGGGGGGTGGCGGGTTTTCGTCCGAGCAGTACTTC. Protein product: CSAGGGGFSSEQYF.

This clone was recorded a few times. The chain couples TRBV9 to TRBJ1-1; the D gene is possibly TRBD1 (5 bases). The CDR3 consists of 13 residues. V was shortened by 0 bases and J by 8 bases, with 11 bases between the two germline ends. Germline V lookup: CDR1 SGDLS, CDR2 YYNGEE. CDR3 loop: CASSVDNGGEAFF. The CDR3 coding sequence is TGTGCCAGCAGCGTAGATAACGGGGGGGAAGCTTTCTTT. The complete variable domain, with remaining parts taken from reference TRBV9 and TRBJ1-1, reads DSGVTQTPKHLITATGQRVTLRCSPRSGDLSVYWYQQSLDQGLQFLIQYYNGEERAKGNILERFSAQQFPDLHSELNLSSLELGDSALYFCASSVDNGGEAFFGQGTRLTVV.

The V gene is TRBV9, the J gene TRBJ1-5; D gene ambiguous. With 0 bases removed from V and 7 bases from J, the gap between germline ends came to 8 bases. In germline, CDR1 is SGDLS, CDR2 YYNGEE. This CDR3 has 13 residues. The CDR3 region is CASSVAPQQPQHF. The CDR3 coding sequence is TGTGCCAGCAGCGTAGCCCCCCAACAGCCCCAGCATTTT.

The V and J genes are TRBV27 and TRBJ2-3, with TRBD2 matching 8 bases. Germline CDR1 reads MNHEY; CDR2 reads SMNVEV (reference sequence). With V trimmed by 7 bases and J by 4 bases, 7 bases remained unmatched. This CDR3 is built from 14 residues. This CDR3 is CASKGAGVSDTQYF. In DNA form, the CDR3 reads TGTGCCAGCAAAGGAGCGGGGGTATCAGATACGCAGTATTTT.

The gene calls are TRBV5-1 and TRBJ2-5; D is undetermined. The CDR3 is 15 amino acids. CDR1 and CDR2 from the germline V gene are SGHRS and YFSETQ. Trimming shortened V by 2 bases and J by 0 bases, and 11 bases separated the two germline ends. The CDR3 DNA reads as TGCGCCAGCAGCTTTACCACAGCCCACCAAGAGACCCAGTACTTC. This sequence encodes CASSFTTAHQETQYF.

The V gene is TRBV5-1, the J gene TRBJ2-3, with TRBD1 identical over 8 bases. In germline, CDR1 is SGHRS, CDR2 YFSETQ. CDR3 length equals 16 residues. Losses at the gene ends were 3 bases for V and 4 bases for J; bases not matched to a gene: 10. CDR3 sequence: CASSYEQGAVSDTQYF. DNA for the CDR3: TGCGCCAGCAGCTATGAGCAGGGGGCCGTGTCAGATACGCAGTATTTT.

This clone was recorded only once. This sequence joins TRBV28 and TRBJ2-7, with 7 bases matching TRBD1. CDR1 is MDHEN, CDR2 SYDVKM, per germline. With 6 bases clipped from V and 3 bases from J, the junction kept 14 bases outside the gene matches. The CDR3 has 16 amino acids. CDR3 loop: CASRRTLGGQVYEQYF. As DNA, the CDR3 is TGTGCCAGCAGGCGGACCCTCGGCGGACAGGTCTACGAGCAGTACTTC.

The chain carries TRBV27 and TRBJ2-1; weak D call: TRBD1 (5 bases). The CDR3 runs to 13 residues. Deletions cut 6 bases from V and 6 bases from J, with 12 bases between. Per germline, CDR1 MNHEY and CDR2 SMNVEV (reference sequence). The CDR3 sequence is CASSWTYGNEQFF. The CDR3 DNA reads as TGTGCCAGCAGCTGGACATACGGCAATGAGCAGTTCTTC.

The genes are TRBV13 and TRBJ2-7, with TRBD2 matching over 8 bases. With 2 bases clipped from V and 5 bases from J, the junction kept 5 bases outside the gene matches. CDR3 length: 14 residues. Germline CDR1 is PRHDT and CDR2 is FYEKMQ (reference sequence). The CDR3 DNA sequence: TGTGCCAGCAGCTTACGAACTAGCGGCAACGAGCAGTACTTC. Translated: CASSLRTSGNEQYF.

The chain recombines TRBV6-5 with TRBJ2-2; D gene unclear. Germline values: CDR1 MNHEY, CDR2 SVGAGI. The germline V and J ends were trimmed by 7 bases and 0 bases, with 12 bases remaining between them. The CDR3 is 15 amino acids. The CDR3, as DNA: TGTGCCAGCACCCTGACTGGCCCGAACACCGGGGAGCTGTTTTTT. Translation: CASTLTGPNTGELFF.

Here the CDR3 DNA reads TGTGCCACTGGACTAGCGGGGTTCTCTGGGGCCAACGTCCTGACTTTC. Its protein product is CATGLAGFSGANVLTF. The V call is TRBV19, the J call TRBJ2-6; 12 positions match TRBD2. The germline CDR1 and CDR2 sequences are LNHDA and SQIVND (reference sequence). V shed 10 bases and J 0 bases; nucleotides not matched to a gene: 4. This CDR3 has 16 residues.

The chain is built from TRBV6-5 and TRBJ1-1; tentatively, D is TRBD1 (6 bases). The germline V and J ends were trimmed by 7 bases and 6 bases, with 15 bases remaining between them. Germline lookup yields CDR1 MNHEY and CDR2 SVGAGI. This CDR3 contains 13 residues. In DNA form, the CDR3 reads TGTGCCAGCACGAACGGGGGGCTCTCTGAAGCTTTCTTT. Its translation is CASTNGGLSEAFF.

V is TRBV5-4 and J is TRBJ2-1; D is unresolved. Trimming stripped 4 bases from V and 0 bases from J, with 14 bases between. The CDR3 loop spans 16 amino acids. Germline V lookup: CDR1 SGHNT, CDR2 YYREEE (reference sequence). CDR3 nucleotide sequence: TGTGCCAGCAGCCTCCTTGACATCCACTCCTACAATGAGCAGTTCTTC. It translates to CASSLLDIHSYNEQFF.

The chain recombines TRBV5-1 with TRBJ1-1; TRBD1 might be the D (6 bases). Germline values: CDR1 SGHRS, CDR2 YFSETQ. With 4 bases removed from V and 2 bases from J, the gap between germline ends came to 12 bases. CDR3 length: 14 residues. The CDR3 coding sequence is TGCGCCAGCAGCCGAACGGACAGTAACACTGAAGCTTTCTTT. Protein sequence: CASSRTDSNTEAFF.